This TCR beta chain is drawn from a study of T cell repertoires in cytomegalovirus infection. With respect to this clonotype: Antigen: not known.

The CDR3 length is 13 residues. Germline CDR1 and CDR2: SGHNT and YYREEE (reference sequence). The junction had 9 bases not matched to a gene; V was cut back by 4 bases and J by 10 bases. One entry per CDR3 protein, called by TCRdb with MiXCR from the reads. The profile shows some 800,000 distinct CDR3 sequences, 32% of them singletons. This sequence joins TRBV5-4 and TRBJ1-1; 8 bases agree with TRBD1. The TCR comes from a human donor in good health (CMV status not recorded). Some clones in this sample may be carry-over from other donors' samples. The specimen was cultured CD8+ T cells from PBMCs, collected from culture after CMV antigen stimulation. In DNA, the CDR3 is TGTGCCAGCAGCAGCGACAGGGGCGTTAGAGCTTTCTTT. This encodes CASSSDRGVRAFF.